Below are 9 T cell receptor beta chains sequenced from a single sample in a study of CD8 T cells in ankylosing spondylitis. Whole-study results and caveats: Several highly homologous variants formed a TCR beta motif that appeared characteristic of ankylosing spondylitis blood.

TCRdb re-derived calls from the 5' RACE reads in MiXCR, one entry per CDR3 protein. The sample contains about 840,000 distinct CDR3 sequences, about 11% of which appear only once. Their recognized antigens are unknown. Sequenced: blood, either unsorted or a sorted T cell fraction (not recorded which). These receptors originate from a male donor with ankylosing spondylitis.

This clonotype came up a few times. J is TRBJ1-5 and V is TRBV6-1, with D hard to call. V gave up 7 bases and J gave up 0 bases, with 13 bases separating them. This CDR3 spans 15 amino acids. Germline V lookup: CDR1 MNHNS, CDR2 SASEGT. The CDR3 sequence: CASTPRRGSNQPQHF. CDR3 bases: TGTGCCAGCACCCCCCGGAGAGGTAGCAATCAGCCCCAGCATTTT.

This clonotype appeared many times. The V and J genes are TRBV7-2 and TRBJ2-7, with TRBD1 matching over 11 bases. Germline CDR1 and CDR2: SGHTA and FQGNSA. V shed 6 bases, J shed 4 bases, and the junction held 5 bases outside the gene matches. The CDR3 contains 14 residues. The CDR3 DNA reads TGTGCCAGCAGACTCGGACAGGGGGCATACGAGCAGTACTTC. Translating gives CASRLGQGAYEQYF. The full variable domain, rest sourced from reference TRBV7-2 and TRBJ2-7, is GAGVSQSPSNKVTEKGKDVELRCDPISGHTALYWYRQSLGQGLEFLIYFQGNSAPDKSGLPSDRFSAERTGGSVSTLTIQRTQQEDSAVYLCASRLGQGAYEQYFGPGTRLTVT.

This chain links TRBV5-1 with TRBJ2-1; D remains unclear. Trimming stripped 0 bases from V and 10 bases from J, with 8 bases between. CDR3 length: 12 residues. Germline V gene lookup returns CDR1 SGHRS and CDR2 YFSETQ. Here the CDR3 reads CASSLVHQEQFF. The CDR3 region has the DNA TGCGCCAGCAGCTTGGTACACCAAGAGCAGTTCTTC.

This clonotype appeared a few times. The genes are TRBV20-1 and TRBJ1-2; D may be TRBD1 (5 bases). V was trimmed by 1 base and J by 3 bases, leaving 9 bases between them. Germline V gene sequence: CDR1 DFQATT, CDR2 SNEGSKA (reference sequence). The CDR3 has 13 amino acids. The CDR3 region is CSARAGIDYGYTF. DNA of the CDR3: TGCAGTGCTAGAGCAGGGATCGACTATGGCTACACCTTC.

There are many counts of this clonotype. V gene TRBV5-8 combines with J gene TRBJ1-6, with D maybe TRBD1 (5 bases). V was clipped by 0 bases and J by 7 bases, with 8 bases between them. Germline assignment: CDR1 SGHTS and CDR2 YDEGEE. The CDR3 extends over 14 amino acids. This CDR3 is CASSLGRENSPLHF. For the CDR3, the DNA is TGTGCCAGCAGCTTGGGCAGGGAGAATTCACCCCTCCACTTT.

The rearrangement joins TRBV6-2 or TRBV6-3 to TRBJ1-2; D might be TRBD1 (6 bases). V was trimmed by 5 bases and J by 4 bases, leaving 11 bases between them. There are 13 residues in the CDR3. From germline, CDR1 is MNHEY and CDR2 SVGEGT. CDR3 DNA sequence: TGTGCCAGCAGTCGTCAGGGGAGCTATGGCTACACCTTC. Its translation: CASSRQGSYGYTF.

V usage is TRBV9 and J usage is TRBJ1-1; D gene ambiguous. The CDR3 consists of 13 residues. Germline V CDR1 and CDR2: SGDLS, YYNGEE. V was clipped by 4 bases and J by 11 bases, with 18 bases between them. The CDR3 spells CASSLREGGQAFF. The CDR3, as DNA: TGTGCCAGCAGCCTACGGGAGGGCGGGCAGGCTTTCTTT.

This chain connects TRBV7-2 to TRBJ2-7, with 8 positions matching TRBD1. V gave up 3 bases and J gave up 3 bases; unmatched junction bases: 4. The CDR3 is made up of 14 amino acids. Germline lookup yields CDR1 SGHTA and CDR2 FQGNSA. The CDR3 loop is CASSLMGQVYEQYF. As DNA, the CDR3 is TGTGCCAGCAGCTTGATGGGACAGGTCTACGAGCAGTACTTC.

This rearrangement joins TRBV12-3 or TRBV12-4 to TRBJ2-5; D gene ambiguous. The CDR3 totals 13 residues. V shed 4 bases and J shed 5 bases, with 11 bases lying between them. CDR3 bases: TGTGCCAGCAGTTGGAGTATGGGGGAGACCCAGTACTTC. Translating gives CASSWSMGETQYF.